The TCR beta chain described here comes from a study of blood T cells in healthy people across ages. Findings and caveats of the study: The long-lived group displayed more naive CD4+ cells, plus higher diversity, than the aged donors did. In older individuals, TCR beta diversity per million T cells was lower, falling roughly linearly with age.

Primed by a sample-barcoded 5' primer and a J-beta primer mix, a second PCR proceeded for 7 to 11 cycles. Each cDNA molecule was tagged by a template-switch adaptor with 12 random nucleotides. One entry per CDR3 protein results from TCRdb running MiXCR on the 5' RACE reads. The sample includes about 620,000 distinct CDR3 sequences, 20% to 25% of them seen just once. Details on this clonotype: Its specificity is not known.

Germline V gene data show CDR1 as MNHEY and CDR2 as SVGAGI. The V and J ends lost 2 bases and 2 bases, in that order; junction bases with no gene match: 4. The CDR3 has 15 amino acids. The V call is TRBV6-5, the J call TRBJ2-3, with 7 bases that match TRBD1. Sequencing was performed on blood. This clonotype was obtained from a man in his 70s in good health. The CDR3 DNA follows: TGTGCCAGCAGTTACCAACAGGGGACCACAGATACGCAGTATTTT. Residues: CASSYQQGTTDTQYF.